Listed below are T cell receptor beta chains from one sample, sequenced in a study of T-cell memory formation after mild COVID-19. TCRdb called the 5' RACE reads again in MiXCR, with one record for every CDR3 protein. The sample lists under 450,000 distinct CDR3 sequences; roughly 19% were seen once. Sequencing was carried out using PBMCs or a T cell subset sorted from them (not recorded which). Every receptor here comes from a man aged 18 to 29 who had mild COVID-19 (a few samples of this study predate the infection). Cell type and time point are not known. Both conserved end residues are part of each CDR3. The D gene is left open where the match is weak. Clone size, where shown, is once, few, many, or a class for clones that have expanded.

. | TRBJ2-3 | TRBV5-1 | few | CASRAGSSTDTQYF | TGCGCCAGCAGGGCAGGTTCCAGCACAGATACGCAGTATTTT
. | TRBJ2-7 | TRBV2 | few | CASSDSTYEQYF | TGTGCCAGCAGTGACTCAACCTACGAGCAGTACTTC
. | TRBJ1-3 | TRBV9 | . | CASSELEGNTIYF | TGTGCCAGCAGCGAGTTGGAGGGAAACACCATATATTTT
. | TRBJ2-2 | TRBV5-1 | few | CASSGQPNTGELFF | TGCGCCAGCAGCGGACAACCGAACACCGGGGAGCTGTTTTTT
TRBD1 | TRBJ1-5 | TRBV4-3 | few | CASSQVYRGQPQHF | TGCGCCAGCAGCCAAGTCTACAGGGGGCAGCCCCAGCATTTT
. | TRBJ2-2 | TRBV27 | few | CASSSYRRGVTGELFF | TGTGCCAGCAGTTCCTACAGAAGGGGGGTCACCGGGGAGCTGTTTTTT
. | TRBJ1-2 | TRBV19 | . | CASSRLKQGTSF | TGTGCCAGTAGTAGACTCAAACAGGGAACGTCTTTC
TRBD1 | TRBJ1-6 | TRBV4-1 | . | CASSQSGTGALLGNSPLHF | TGCGCCAGCAGCCAATCCGGGACAGGGGCCCTCCTTGGCAATTCACCCCTCCACTTT
. | TRBJ2-3 | TRBV6-6 | . | CASSYSLQPSQPDTQYF | TGTGCCAGCAGTTACTCTCTCCAGCCCAGCCAGCCAGATACGCAGTATTTT
. | TRBJ2-3 | TRBV7-9 | . | CASTGGTLGDTQYF | TGTGCCAGCACCGGGGGGACATTAGGGGATACGCAGTATTTT
TRBD1 | TRBJ2-1 | TRBV4-3 | few | CASSQDPGQGWFEQFF | TGCGCCAGCAGCCAAGATCCAGGACAGGGGTGGTTTGAGCAGTTCTTC
TRBD1 | TRBJ2-1 | TRBV6-1 | . | CASSDPPGGTGGNEQFF | TGTGCCAGCAGTGACCCGCCGGGGGGGACAGGGGGGAATGAGCAGTTCTTC
. | TRBJ2-3 | TRBV10-3 | . | CAISEQDSTDTQYF | TGTGCCATCAGTGAACAGGATAGCACAGATACGCAGTATTTT
. | TRBJ2-5 | TRBV2 | few | CASSRDALGETQYF | TGTGCCAGCAGCAGGGATGCCCTAGGAGAGACCCAGTACTTC
. | TRBJ1-2 | TRBV15 | . | CATSPGGDYGYTF | TGTGCCACCAGCCCAGGAGGAGACTATGGCTACACCTTC
TRBD1 | TRBJ1-1 | TRBV5-1 | few | CASRESAGTVNTEAFF | TGCGCCAGCAGGGAAAGCGCCGGGACAGTTAACACTGAAGCTTTCTTT
TRBD1 | TRBJ1-1 | TRBV5-1 | . | CASSLVPGGSNTEAFF | TGCGCCAGCAGCTTGGTGCCAGGGGGCTCGAACACTGAAGCTTTCTTT
. | TRBJ2-7 | TRBV20-1 | . | CSAQTGPTYEQYF | TGCAGTGCGCAGACGGGACCAACCTACGAGCAGTACTTC
. | TRBJ1-1 | TRBV5-1 | . | CASSLPVSVTQNTEAFF | TGCGCCAGCAGCTTGCCTGTGAGCGTGACACAGAACACTGAAGCTTTCTTT
. | TRBJ1-1 | TRBV9 | few | CASSVAYGGTEAFF | TGTGCCAGCAGCGTAGCTTACGGAGGCACTGAAGCTTTCTTT
. | TRBJ1-2 | TRBV6-2/TRBV6-3 | . | CASRETDHYGYTF | TGTGCCAGCAGAGAGACGGACCACTATGGCTACACCTTC
. | TRBJ2-1 | TRBV7-2 | . | CASSFDNHEQFF | TGTGCCAGCAGCTTCGATAACCATGAGCAGTTCTTC